This is a list of T cell receptor beta chains from one sample in a study of blood T cell repertoires in COVID-19. Only in-frame clones appear in the TCRdb table, and some are missing; sequencing was by immunoSEQ multiplex PCR. Here the sample spans around 300,000 clones, around 90% being singletons. The sample taken for sequencing was PBMCs or T cells enriched from blood (not recorded which). These receptors were collected from a woman aged 25 to 39 who had recovered from COVID-19. Each CDR3 is given with its conserved first and last residue. Each record gives: V gene, J gene, D gene, clone size, CDR3 protein, CDR3 DNA. The D gene is left open where the match is weak. Clone sizes are given selectively: once, few, many, or a class where the clone is expanded.

V: TRBV2; J: TRBJ2-3; D: TRBD2; size: NA; CDR3: CASSEEAGGDTQYF; DNA: TGTGCCAGCAGTGAAGAAGCGGGAGGAGATACGCAGTATTTT
V: TRBV28; J: TRBJ1-2; D: TRBD1; size: few; CDR3: CASTVTDRANYGYTF; DNA: TGTGCCAGCACCGTTACGGACAGGGCAAACTATGGCTACACCTTC
V: TRBV6-5; J: TRBJ1-5; D: NA; size: NA; CDR3: CASSSQQGENQPQHF; DNA: TGTGCCAGCAGTTCCCAACAGGGTGAGAATCAGCCCCAGCATTTT
V: TRBV28; J: TRBJ1-1; D: TRBD1; size: NA; CDR3: CASNQPRTGRNTEAFF; DNA: TGTGCCAGCAATCAACCCCGGACAGGTCGGAACACTGAAGCTTTCTTT
V: TRBV11-3; J: TRBJ2-7; D: TRBD1; size: NA; CDR3: CASSLDSRDSRYEQYF; DNA: TGTGCCAGCAGCTTAGATTCCCGGGACAGCCGCTACGAGCAGTACTTC
V: TRBV5-6; J: TRBJ1-1; D: NA; size: NA; CDR3: CASSLGGSPEAFF; DNA: TGTGCCAGCAGCTTGGGAGGGAGCCCTGAAGCTTTCTTT
V: TRBV18; J: TRBJ2-1; D: TRBD2; size: NA; CDR3: CASSPGAGQYNEQFF; DNA: TGTGCCAGCTCACCAGGAGCGGGGCAATACAATGAGCAGTTCTTC
V: TRBV27; J: TRBJ2-7; D: NA; size: NA; CDR3: CASSFPSSYEQYF; DNA: TGTGCCAGCAGTTTCCCCAGCTCCTACGAGCAGTACTTC
V: TRBV6-1; J: TRBJ1-2; D: NA; size: NA; CDR3: CASSELPGQGGYGYTF; DNA: TGTGCCAGCAGTGAATTACCTGGTCAGGGTGGATATGGCTACACCTTC
V: TRBV4-3; J: TRBJ2-7; D: NA; size: NA; CDR3: CASSPGDRRSGEQYF; DNA: TGCGCCAGCAGCCCAGGGGATAGAAGGTCTGGCGAGCAGTACTTC
V: TRBV7-2; J: TRBJ1-1; D: TRBD1; size: NA; CDR3: CASSLGDRLNTEAFF; DNA: TGTGCCAGCAGCTTAGGGGACAGGTTGAACACTGAAGCTTTCTTT
V: TRBV6-2/TRBV6-3; J: TRBJ2-7; D: TRBD1; size: NA; CDR3: CASSPGTGVDYEQYF; DNA: TGTGCCAGCAGTCCCGGGACAGGGGTGGACTACGAGCAGTACTTC
V: TRBV7-2; J: TRBJ2-1; D: NA; size: NA; CDR3: CASSLRNNEQFF; DNA: TGTGCCAGCAGCCTAAGAAACAATGAGCAGTTCTTC
V: TRBV15; J: TRBJ2-1; D: NA; size: NA; CDR3: CATMGGQPHNEQFF; DNA: TGTGCCACCATGGGGGGACAGCCTCACAATGAGCAGTTCTTC
V: TRBV18; J: TRBJ2-1; D: NA; size: NA; CDR3: CASSPPPESNEQFF; DNA: TGTGCCAGCTCACCACCGCCAGAATCGAATGAGCAGTTCTTC
V: TRBV19; J: TRBJ1-2; D: NA; size: NA; CDR3: CASMGLGGYTF; DNA: TGTGCCAGTATGGGACTGGGGGGCTACACCTTC
V: TRBV11-3; J: TRBJ2-1; D: TRBD2; size: NA; CDR3: CASSREGRELDEQFF; DNA: TGTGCCAGCAGCCGCGAGGGGCGGGAGTTGGATGAGCAGTTCTTC
V: TRBV7-8; J: TRBJ2-7; D: NA; size: once; CDR3: CASSLGGKSGEQYF; DNA: TGTGCCAGCAGCTTAGGAGGTAAATCTGGCGAGCAGTACTTC
V: TRBV9; J: TRBJ1-5; D: NA; size: once; CDR3: CASSVGENQPQHF; DNA: TGTGCCAGCAGCGTAGGGGAGAATCAGCCCCAGCATTTT
V: TRBV10-1; J: TRBJ1-6; D: NA; size: once; CDR3: CASSTGIYSPLHF; DNA: TGCGCCAGCTCAACAGGAATCTATTCACCCCTCCACTTT
V: TRBV6-5; J: TRBJ2-1; D: TRBD1; size: NA; CDR3: CASVPRQGDEQFF; DNA: TGTGCCAGCGTACCCCGACAGGGTGATGAGCAGTTCTTC
V: TRBV5-1; J: TRBJ2-3; D: NA; size: NA; CDR3: CASSLRGIGTDTQYF; DNA: TGCGCCAGCAGCTTGCGCGGGATCGGCACAGATACGCAGTATTTT
V: TRBV28; J: TRBJ2-1; D: NA; size: NA; CDR3: CASSLGGRADNEQFF; DNA: TGTGCCAGCAGTTTAGGGGGCAGGGCGGACAATGAGCAGTTCTTC
V: TRBV4-3; J: TRBJ1-1; D: NA; size: NA; CDR3: CASSQVNVDALENTEAFF; DNA: TGCGCCAGCAGCCAAGTTAACGTTGATGCCTTAGAGAACACTGAAGCTTTCTTT
V: TRBV30; J: TRBJ1-5; D: TRBD1; size: NA; CDR3: CAWSVGQGDQPQHF; DNA: TGTGCCTGGAGTGTGGGGCAGGGGGATCAGCCCCAGCATTTT
V: TRBV7-2; J: TRBJ1-4; D: NA; size: NA; CDR3: CASSLSQVSGGEKLFF; DNA: TGTGCCAGCAGCTTATCGCAGGTATCAGGTGGTGAAAAACTGTTTTTT
V: TRBV6-5; J: TRBJ2-7; D: TRBD1; size: NA; CDR3: CASSYSSYRGTYEQYF; DNA: TGTGCCAGCAGTTACTCGAGCTACAGGGGGACCTACGAGCAGTACTTC
V: TRBV18; J: TRBJ2-1; D: NA; size: NA; CDR3: CASSEFRGGYDNEQFF; DNA: TGTGCCAGCTCAGAGTTTAGGGGGGGATACGACAATGAGCAGTTCTTC
V: TRBV28; J: TRBJ2-1; D: TRBD1; size: NA; CDR3: CASSLRGTGFTYNEQFF; DNA: TGTGCCAGCAGTTTAAGGGGGACAGGGTTTACCTACAATGAGCAGTTCTTC
V: TRBV25-1; J: TRBJ1-2; D: NA; size: NA; CDR3: CASSSEIRGYGYTF; DNA: TGTGCCAGCAGCTCAGAAATCCGGGGCTATGGCTACACCTTC
V: TRBV9; J: TRBJ1-3; D: TRBD1; size: NA; CDR3: CASSVDGTGRNTIYF; DNA: TGTGCCAGCAGCGTAGACGGGACAGGGAGAAACACCATATATTTT
V: TRBV7-9; J: TRBJ1-4; D: NA; size: NA; CDR3: CASSLGQYNEKLFF; DNA: TGTGCCAGCAGCTTAGGGCAGTATAATGAAAAACTGTTTTTT
V: TRBV20-1; J: TRBJ2-1; D: TRBD2; size: NA; CDR3: CSASSGLAAGGEQFF; DNA: TGCAGTGCTAGTAGTGGACTAGCGGCGGGGGGTGAGCAGTTCTTC
V: TRBV12-3/TRBV12-4; J: TRBJ2-1; D: TRBD2; size: once; CDR3: CASAGLVGNEQFF; DNA: TGTGCCAGCGCCGGACTAGTAGGCAATGAGCAGTTCTTC
V: TRBV30; J: TRBJ1-4; D: TRBD1; size: NA; CDR3: CAWTPPRGPLEKLFF; DNA: TGTGCCTGGACCCCGCCCAGGGGGCCTCTGGAAAAACTGTTTTTT
V: TRBV28; J: TRBJ1-1; D: NA; size: NA; CDR3: CASSFPGTEAFF; DNA: TGTGCCAGCAGCTTTCCGGGGACTGAAGCTTTCTTT
V: TRBV7-3; J: TRBJ1-1; D: NA; size: NA; CDR3: CASSFLGGVNTEAFF; DNA: TGTGCCAGCAGCTTTTTAGGAGGGGTGAACACTGAAGCTTTCTTT
V: TRBV28; J: TRBJ2-1; D: TRBD2; size: NA; CDR3: CASRESGRALNEQFF; DNA: TGTGCCAGCAGGGAAAGCGGGAGGGCCCTCAATGAGCAGTTCTTC
V: TRBV5-1; J: TRBJ2-1; D: NA; size: NA; CDR3: CASSSALGGTKQFF; DNA: TGCGCCAGCAGCTCGGCCTTGGGGGGGACAAAGCAGTTCTTC
V: TRBV4-2; J: TRBJ2-5; D: NA; size: NA; CDR3: CASSQESRGPPPRTQYF; DNA: TGTGCCAGCAGCCAAGAGAGCAGGGGACCCCCCCCGAGGACCCAGTACTTC
V: TRBV28; J: TRBJ2-5; D: NA; size: NA; CDR3: CASSLGRQETQYF; DNA: TGTGCCAGCAGTTTAGGTCGGCAAGAGACCCAGTACTTC
V: TRBV7-9; J: TRBJ2-7; D: TRBD2; size: NA; CDR3: CASSFYSGGPREQYF; DNA: TGTGCCAGCAGCTTTTATTCGGGAGGGCCGCGAGAGCAGTACTTC
V: TRBV7-2; J: TRBJ1-2; D: NA; size: once; CDR3: CASSFSQQPGYTF; DNA: TGTGCCAGCAGCTTCAGTCAACAGCCTGGCTACACCTTC
V: TRBV5-6; J: TRBJ2-1; D: TRBD2; size: NA; CDR3: CASSPLEAGGYNEQFF; DNA: TGTGCCAGCAGCCCCCTAGAAGCGGGAGGTTACAATGAGCAGTTCTTC
V: TRBV10-3; J: TRBJ2-1; D: TRBD2; size: NA; CDR3: CAISESGGGNEQFF; DNA: TGTGCCATCAGTGAGTCTGGCGGGGGGAATGAGCAGTTCTTC